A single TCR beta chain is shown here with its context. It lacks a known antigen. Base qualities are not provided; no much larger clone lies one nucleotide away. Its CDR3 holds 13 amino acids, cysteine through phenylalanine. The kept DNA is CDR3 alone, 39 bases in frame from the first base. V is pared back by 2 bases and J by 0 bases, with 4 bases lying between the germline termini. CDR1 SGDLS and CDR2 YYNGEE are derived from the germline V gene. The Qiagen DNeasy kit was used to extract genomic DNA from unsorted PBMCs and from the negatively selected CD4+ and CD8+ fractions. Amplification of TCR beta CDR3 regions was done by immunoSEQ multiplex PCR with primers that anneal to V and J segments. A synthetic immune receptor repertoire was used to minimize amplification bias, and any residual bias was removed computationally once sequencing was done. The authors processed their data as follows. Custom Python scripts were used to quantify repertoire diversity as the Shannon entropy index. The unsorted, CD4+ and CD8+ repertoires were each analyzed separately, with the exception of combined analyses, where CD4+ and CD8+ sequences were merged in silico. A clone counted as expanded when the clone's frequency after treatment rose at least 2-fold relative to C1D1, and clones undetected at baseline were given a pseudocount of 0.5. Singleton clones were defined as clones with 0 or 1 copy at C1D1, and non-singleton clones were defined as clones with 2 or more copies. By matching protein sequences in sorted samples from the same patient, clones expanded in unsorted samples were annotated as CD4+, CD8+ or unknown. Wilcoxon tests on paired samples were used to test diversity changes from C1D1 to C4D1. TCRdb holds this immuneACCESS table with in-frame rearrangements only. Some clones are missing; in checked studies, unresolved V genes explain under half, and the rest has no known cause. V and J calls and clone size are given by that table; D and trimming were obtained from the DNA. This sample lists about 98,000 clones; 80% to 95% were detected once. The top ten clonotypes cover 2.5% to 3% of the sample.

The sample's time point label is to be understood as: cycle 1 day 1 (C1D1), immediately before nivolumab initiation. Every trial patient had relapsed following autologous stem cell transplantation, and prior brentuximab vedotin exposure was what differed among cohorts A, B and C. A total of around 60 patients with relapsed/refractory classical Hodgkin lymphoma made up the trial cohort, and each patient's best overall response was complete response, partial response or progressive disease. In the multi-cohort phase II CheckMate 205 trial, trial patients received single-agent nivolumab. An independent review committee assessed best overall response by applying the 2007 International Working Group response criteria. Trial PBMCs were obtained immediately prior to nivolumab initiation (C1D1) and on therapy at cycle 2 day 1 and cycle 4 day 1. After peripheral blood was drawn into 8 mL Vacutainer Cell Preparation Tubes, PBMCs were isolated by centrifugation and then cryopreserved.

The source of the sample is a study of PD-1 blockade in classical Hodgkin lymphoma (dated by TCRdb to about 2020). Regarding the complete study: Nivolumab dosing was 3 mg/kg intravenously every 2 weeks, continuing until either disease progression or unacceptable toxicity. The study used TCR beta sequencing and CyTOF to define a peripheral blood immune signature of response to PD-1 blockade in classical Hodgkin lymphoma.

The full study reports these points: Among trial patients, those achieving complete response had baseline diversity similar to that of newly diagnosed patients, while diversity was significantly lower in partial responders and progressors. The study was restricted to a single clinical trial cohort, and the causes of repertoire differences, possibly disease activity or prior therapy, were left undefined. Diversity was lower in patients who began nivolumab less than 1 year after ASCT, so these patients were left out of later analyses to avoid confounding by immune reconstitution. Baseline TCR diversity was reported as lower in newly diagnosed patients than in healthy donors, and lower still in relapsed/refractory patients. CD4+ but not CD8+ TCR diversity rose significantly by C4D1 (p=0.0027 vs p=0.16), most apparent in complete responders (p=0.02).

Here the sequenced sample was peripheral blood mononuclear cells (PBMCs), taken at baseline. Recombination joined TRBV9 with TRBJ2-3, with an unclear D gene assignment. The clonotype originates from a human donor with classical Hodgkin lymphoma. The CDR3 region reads CASSVPSTDTQYF. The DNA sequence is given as TGTGCCAGCAGCGTCCCAAGCACAGATACGCAGTATTTT.